A selection of T cell receptor beta chains follows, all from one sample in a study of response to subunit inactivated influenza vaccine. TCRdb called the RT-PCR reads again in MiXCR, with one record for every CDR3 protein. This sample has around 520,000 distinct CDR3 sequences, with 10% to 15% found just once. This specimen was PBMCs from blood, taken on the day of vaccination. The receptors were sampled from a man between 50 and 59 years old who received an inactivated influenza vaccine. The CDR3 runs from the conserved cysteine through the conserved F or W. D genes are given only for firm matches. Not all rows give a size; the values are once, few, many and, for expanded clones, a class.

J | D | size | V | DNA | CDR3
TRBJ2-1 | - | few | TRBV28 | TGTGCCAGCAGTTTGATACCCCCAGGTGAGCAGTTCTTC | CASSLIPPGEQFF
TRBJ2-3 | - | few | TRBV4-3 | TGCGCCAGCAGCCAAGGCCGGGGTAGAAGCACAGATACGCAGTATTTT | CASSQGRGRSTDTQYF
TRBJ2-3 | - | few | TRBV10-3 | TGTGCCATCAGTGAGTCGGGGATTGGGGGCACAGATACGCAGTATTTT | CAISESGIGGTDTQYF
TRBJ1-2 | TRBD1 | many | TRBV19 | TGTGCCAGTACCCCGGGACAGGGCTTCTTAATGGCTAACTATGGCTACACCTTC | CASTPGQGFLMANYGYTF
TRBJ2-3 | - | - | TRBV28 | TGTGCCAGCAGCCCCCTGGGTGGGGGTCTCAGCACAGATACGCAGTATTTT | CASSPLGGGLSTDTQYF
TRBJ1-2 | - | - | TRBV6-6 | TGTGCCAGCAGTTTCGACAGTCGGAGGGGCTACACCTTC | CASSFDSRRGYTF
TRBJ1-1 | - | - | TRBV6-1 | TGTGCCAGCGGAAAGGGACTGACGAACACTGAAGCTTTCTTT | CASGKGLTNTEAFF
TRBJ2-4 | TRBD2 | many | TRBV20-1 | TGCAGTGCAAGGGCGGGGGTGGTGTACAGCGGCCTCAAAAACATTCAGTACTTC | CSARAGVVYSGLKNIQYF
TRBJ2-1 | TRBD2 | few | TRBV20-1 | TGCAGTGCTGCCCGACCGGGACTAGCGGGAGTCCGGGAGCAGTTCTTC | CSAARPGLAGVREQFF
TRBJ2-1 | - | few | TRBV27 | TGTGCCAGCAGTTTAGGCCTGAACTACAATGAGCAGTTCTTC | CASSLGLNYNEQFF
TRBJ2-2 | - | - | TRBV5-1 | TGCGCCAGCAGCGGAGTAGTGGACACCGGGGAGCTGTTTTTT | CASSGVVDTGELFF
TRBJ2-5 | - | few | TRBV9 | TGTGCCAGCAGCCCTCAAGGTCTCCAAGAGACCCAGTACTTC | CASSPQGLQETQYF
TRBJ2-7 | - | - | TRBV29-1 | TGCAGTGGGGGACACTCCTACGAGCAGTACTTC | CSGGHSYEQYF
TRBJ1-5 | - | few | TRBV12-3/TRBV12-4 | TGTGCCAGCAGTATTAATCTCCCGAGTTCAGGGCAGCCCCAGCATTTT | CASSINLPSSGQPQHF
TRBJ2-1 | TRBD2 | - | TRBV4-2 | TGTGCCAGCAGCCCAGAACTAGCGGGGGGCTCCTACAAAGAGCAGTTCTTC | CASSPELAGGSYKEQFF
TRBJ2-7 | TRBD2 | - | TRBV11-1 | TGTGCCAGCAGCTCCGGACTAGCGGGACCGACCCCTTTCTACGAGCAGTACTTC | CASSSGLAGPTPFYEQYF
TRBJ2-7 | - | few | TRBV3-1 | TGTGCCAGCAGCCAATTTGGTGTTGGGGGTGGGGTTTTCGGCGACGAGCAGTACTTC | CASSQFGVGGGVFGDEQYF
TRBJ2-4 | TRBD1 | many | TRBV7-2 | TGTGCCAGCAGCTTAGACAGGGGGTGGGGGAACATTCAGTACTTC | CASSLDRGWGNIQYF
TRBJ2-1 | - | many | TRBV28 | TGTGCCAGCAGTTTGAATGAGCAGTTCTTC | CASSLNEQFF
TRBJ2-2 | TRBD1 | few | TRBV24-1 | TGTGCCACCAGTCTCGGAGGAAGGGGGCGGACCGGGGAGCTGTTTTTT | CATSLGGRGRTGELFF
TRBJ1-1 | TRBD1 | - | TRBV12-3/TRBV12-4 | TGTGCCAGCAGTGCCCCGACAGGGGTTGGCACTGAAGCTTTCTTT | CASSAPTGVGTEAFF
TRBJ1-1 | - | many | TRBV5-5 | TGTGCCAGCAGCTTCCAGACAGTCCCCCCCGAAGCTTTCTTT | CASSFQTVPPEAFF